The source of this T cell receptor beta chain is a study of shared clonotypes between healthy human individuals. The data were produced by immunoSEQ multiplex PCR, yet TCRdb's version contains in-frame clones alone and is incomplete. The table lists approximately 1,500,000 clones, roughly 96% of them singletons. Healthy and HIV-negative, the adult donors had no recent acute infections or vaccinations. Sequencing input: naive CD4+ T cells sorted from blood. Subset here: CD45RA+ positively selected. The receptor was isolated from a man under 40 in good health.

CDR3 loop: CASSADRGYQPQHF. The CDR3 bases are TGTGCCAGCTCCGCGGACAGGGGGTATCAGCCCCAGCATTTT. The V gene is TRBV18, the J gene TRBJ1-5; TRBD1 aligns across 10 bases. Per the germline V gene, CDR1 is KGHSH and CDR2 is LQKENI. The length of the CDR3 is 14 residues. V shed 6 bases and J 5 bases; nucleotides not matched to a gene: 4.